Reported below is one T cell receptor beta chain. As yet, its antigen is unknown. V gave up 6 bases and J gave up 4 bases, with 15 bases separating them. This CDR3 is 15 amino acids long. The germline V gene has CDR1 SNHLY and CDR2 FYNNEI. The sample comes from a study of brain metastases from non-small cell lung cancer. Repertoires were generated with immunoSEQ multiplex PCR, while TCRdb's copy carries only in-frame clones and drops some. The sample shows roughly 3,200 clones, about 81% of them seen only once. The study's findings and limits: Paired brain metastases and primary tumors largely shared TCR repertoires. Fewer infiltrating T cells were found in brain metastases than primaries.

The material sequenced was tissue from a brain metastasis. The TCR sequence derives from a donor older than 35 with non-small cell lung cancer. This chain links TRBV2 with TRBJ1-4; D perhaps matches TRBD1 (5 bases). The CDR3: CASRHRDPFNEKLFF. The CDR3 DNA sequence: TGTGCCAGCAGGCACCGGGACCCATTTAATGAAAAACTGTTTTTT.